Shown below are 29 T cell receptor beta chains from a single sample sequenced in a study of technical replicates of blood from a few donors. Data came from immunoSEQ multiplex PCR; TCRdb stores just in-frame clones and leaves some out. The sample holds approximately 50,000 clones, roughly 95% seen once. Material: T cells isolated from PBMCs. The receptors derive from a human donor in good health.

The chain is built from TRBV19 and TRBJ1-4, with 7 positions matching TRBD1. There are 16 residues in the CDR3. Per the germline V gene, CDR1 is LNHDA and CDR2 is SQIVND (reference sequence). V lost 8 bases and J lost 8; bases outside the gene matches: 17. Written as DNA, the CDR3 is TGTGCCAGTCTCCCCCACACGAGGGGGCGAAGGGAAAAACTGTTTTTT. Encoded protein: CASLPHTRGRREKLFF.

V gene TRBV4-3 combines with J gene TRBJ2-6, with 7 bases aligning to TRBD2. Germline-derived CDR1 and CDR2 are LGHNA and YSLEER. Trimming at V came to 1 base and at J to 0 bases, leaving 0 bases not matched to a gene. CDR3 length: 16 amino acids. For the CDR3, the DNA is TGCGCCAGCAGCCAAGCGGGAGGCTCTGGGGCCAACGTCCTGACTTTC. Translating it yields CASSQAGGSGANVLTF.

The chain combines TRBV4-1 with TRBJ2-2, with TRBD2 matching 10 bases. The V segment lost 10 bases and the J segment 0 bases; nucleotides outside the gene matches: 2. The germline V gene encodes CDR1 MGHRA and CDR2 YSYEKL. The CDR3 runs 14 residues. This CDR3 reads CATTSGTNTGELFF. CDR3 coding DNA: TGCGCCACCACTAGCGGGACGAACACCGGGGAGCTGTTTTTT.

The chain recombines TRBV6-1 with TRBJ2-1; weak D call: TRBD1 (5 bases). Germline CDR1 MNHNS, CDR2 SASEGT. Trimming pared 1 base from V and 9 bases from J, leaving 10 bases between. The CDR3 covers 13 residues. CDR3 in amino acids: CASSEVRATEQFF. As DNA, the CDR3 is TGTGCCAGCAGTGAAGTCAGGGCGACTGAGCAGTTCTTC.

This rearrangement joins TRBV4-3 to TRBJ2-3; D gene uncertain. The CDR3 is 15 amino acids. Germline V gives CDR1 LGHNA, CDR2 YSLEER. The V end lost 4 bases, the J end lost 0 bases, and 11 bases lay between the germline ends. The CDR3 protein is CASSPNLMSTDTQYF. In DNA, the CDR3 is TGCGCCAGCAGCCCAAACTTGATGAGCACAGATACGCAGTATTTT.

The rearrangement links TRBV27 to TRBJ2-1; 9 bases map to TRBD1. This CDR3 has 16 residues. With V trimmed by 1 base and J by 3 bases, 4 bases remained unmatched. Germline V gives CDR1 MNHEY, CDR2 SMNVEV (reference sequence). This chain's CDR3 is CASSLWGQGVYNEQFF. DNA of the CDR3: TGTGCCAGCAGTTTATGGGGACAGGGTGTCTACAATGAGCAGTTCTTC.

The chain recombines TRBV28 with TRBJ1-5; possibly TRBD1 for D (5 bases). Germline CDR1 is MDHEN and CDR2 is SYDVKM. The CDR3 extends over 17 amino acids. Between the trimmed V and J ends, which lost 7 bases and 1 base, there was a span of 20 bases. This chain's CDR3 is CASTSLGMRGSNQPQHF. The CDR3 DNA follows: TGTGCCAGCACCTCCTTGGGGATGCGGGGGAGCAATCAGCCCCAGCATTTT.

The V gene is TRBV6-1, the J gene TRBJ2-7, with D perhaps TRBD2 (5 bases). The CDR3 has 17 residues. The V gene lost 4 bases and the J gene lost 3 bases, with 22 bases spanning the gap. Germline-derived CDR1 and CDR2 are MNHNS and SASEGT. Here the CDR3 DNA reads TGTGCCAGCAGTGCCTCCACGGGCGTGGGCGGGTTCTACGAGCAGTACTTC. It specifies CASSASTGVGGFYEQYF.

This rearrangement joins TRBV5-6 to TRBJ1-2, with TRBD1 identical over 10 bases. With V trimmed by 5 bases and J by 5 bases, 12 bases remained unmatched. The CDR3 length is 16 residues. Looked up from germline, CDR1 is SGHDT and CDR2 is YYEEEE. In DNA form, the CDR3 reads TGTGCCAGCAGGTTCTTCCTGGACAGGGGGATTTATGGCTACACCTTC. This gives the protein CASRFFLDRGIYGYTF.

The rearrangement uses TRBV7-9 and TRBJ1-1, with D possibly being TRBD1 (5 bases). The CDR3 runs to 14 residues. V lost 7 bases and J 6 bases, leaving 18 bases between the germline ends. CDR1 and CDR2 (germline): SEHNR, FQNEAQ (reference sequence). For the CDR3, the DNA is TGTGCCAGCAATCTAGACCCCCAGGGCGCTGAAGCTTTCTTT. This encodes CASNLDPQGAEAFF. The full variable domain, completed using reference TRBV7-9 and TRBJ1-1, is DTGVSQNPRHKITKRGQNVTFRCDPISEHNRLYWYRQTLGQGPEFLTYFQNEAQLEKSRLLSDRFSAERPKGSFSTLEIQRTEQGDSAMYLCASNLDPQGAEAFFGQGTRLTVV.

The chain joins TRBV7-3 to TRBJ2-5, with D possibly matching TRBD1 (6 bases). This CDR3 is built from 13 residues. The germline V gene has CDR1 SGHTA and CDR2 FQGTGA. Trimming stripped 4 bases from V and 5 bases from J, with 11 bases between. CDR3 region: CASSSGQMETQYF. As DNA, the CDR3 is TGTGCCAGCAGCTCCGGACAGATGGAGACCCAGTACTTC.

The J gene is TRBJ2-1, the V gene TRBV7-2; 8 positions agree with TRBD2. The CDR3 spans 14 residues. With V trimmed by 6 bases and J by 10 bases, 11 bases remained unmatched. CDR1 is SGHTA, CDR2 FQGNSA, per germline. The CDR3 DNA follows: TGTGCCAGCAGTTTGACCGGGACTAGATTAGAGCAGTTCTTC. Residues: CASSLTGTRLEQFF.

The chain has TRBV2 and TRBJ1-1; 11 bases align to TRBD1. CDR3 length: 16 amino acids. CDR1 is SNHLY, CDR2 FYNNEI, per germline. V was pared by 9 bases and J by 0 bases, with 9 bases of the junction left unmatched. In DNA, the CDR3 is TGTGCCAGATCTCTCAGGGACAGGGGGTTGAACACTGAAGCTTTCTTT. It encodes CARSLRDRGLNTEAFF.

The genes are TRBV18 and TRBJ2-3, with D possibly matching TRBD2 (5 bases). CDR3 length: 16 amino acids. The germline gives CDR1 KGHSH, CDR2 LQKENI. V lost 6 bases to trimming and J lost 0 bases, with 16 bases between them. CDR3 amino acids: CASSLHPDSSTDTQYF. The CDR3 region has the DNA TGTGCCAGCTCGCTACATCCGGACTCTAGCACAGATACGCAGTATTTT.

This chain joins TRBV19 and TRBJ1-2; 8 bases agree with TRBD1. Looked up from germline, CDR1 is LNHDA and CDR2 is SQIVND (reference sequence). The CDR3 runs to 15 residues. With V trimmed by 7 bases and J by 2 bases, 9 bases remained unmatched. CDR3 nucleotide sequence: TGTGCCAGTAAACCGGGACAGGTTGGGAACTATGGCTACACCTTC. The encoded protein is CASKPGQVGNYGYTF.

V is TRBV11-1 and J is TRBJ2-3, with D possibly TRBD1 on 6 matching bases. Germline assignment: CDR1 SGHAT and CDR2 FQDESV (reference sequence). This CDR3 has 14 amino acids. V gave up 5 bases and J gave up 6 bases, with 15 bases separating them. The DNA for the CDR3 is TGTGCCAGCAGCCATCACAGGGCTCAGGATACGCAGTATTTT. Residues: CASSHHRAQDTQYF.

CDR3 protein: CASSLEDSGEKLFF. In DNA form, the CDR3 reads TGTGCCAGCAGCTTGGAGGACAGTGGGGAAAAACTGTTTTTT. This chain uses TRBV5-4 with TRBJ1-4, with a tentative D call TRBD1 (6 bases). The germline gives CDR1 SGHNT, CDR2 YYREEE (reference sequence). This CDR3 is 14 amino acids long. The V gene lost 0 bases and the J gene lost 8 bases, with 11 bases spanning the gap.

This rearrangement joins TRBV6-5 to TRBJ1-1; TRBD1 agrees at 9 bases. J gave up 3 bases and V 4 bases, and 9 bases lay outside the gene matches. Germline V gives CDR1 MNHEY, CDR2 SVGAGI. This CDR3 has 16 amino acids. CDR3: CASSWLETGGYTEAFF. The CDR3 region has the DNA TGTGCCAGCAGTTGGCTTGAGACAGGGGGTTACACTGAAGCTTTCTTT.

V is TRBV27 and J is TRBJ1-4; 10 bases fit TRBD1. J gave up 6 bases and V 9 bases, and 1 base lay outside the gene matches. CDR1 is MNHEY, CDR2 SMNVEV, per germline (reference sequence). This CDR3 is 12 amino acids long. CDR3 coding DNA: TGTGCCAGTGGGACAGGGGATGAAAAACTGTTTTTT. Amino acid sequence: CASGTGDEKLFF.

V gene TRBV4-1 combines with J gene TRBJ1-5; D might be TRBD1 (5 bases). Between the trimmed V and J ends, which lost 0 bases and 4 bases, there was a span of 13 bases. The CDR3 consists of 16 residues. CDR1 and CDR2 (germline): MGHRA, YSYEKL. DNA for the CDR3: TGCGCCAGCAGCCAAGATCTCCCAGGGAGGAATCAGCCCCAGCATTTT. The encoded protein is CASSQDLPGRNQPQHF.

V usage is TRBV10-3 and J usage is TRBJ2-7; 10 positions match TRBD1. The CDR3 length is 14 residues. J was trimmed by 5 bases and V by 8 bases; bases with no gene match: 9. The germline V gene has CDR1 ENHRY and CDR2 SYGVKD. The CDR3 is CAICRSGQGDEQYF. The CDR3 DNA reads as TGTGCCATCTGTAGGTCCGGACAGGGGGACGAGCAGTACTTC.

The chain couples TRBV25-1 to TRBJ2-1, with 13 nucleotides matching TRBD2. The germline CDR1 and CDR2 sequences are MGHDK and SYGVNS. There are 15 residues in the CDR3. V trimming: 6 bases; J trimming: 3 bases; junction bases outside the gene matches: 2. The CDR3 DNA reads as TGTGCCAGCAGGGGACTAGCGGGAAGCTACAATGAGCAGTTCTTC. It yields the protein CASRGLAGSYNEQFF.

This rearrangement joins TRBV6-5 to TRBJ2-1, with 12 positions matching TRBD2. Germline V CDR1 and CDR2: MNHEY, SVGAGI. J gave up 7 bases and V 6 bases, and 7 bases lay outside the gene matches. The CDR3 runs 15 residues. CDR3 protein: CASRKTSGRTNEQFF. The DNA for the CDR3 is TGTGCCAGCAGGAAGACTAGCGGGAGAACAAATGAGCAGTTCTTC.

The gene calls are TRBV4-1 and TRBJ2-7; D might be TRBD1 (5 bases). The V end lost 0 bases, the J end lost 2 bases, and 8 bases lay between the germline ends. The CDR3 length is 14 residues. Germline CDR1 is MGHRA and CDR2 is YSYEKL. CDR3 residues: CASSQETGPYEQYF. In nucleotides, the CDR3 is TGCGCCAGCAGCCAAGAAACAGGCCCCTACGAGCAGTACTTC.

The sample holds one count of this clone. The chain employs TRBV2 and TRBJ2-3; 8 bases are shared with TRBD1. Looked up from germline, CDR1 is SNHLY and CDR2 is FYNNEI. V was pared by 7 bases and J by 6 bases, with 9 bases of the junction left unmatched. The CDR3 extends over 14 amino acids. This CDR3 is CASNQGARWDTQYF. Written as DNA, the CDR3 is TGTGCCAGCAATCAGGGGGCTAGGTGGGATACGCAGTATTTT.

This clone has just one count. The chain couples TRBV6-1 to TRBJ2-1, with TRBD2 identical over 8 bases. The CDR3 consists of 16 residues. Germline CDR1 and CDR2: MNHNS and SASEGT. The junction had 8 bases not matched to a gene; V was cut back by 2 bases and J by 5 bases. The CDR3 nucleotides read TGTGCCAGCAGTGAACTTAACGGGAGGGCCAACAATGAGCAGTTCTTC. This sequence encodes CASSELNGRANNEQFF.

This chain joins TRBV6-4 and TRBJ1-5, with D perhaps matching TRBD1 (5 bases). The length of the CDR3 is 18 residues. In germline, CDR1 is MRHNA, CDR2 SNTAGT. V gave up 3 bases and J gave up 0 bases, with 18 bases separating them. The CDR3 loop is CASSEPRIGAPSNQPQHF. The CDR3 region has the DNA TGTGCCAGCAGTGAGCCGAGGATAGGGGCACCTAGCAATCAGCCCCAGCATTTT.

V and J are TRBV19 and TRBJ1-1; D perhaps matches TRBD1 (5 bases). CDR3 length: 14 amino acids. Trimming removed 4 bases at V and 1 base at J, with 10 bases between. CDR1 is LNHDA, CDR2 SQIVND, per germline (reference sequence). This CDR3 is CASSNFGGNTEAFF. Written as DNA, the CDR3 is TGTGCCAGTAGTAATTTCGGGGGGAACACTGAAGCTTTCTTT.

The DNA of the CDR3 is TGTGCCAGCAGTCCCCCGGGGGGCCACAATCAGCCCCAGCATTTT. Protein product: CASSPPGGHNQPQHF. V usage is TRBV6-5 and J usage is TRBJ1-5; possible D gene TRBD1, 6 bases. Germline V gives CDR1 MNHEY, CDR2 SVGAGI. The CDR3 runs 15 residues. The germline V and J ends were trimmed by 5 bases and 3 bases, with 14 bases remaining between them.